Listed here is a single T cell receptor (beta chain). The antigen remains undetermined. The CDR3 contains 15 residues. The germline CDR1 and CDR2 sequences are LNHDA and SQIVND (reference sequence). V was shortened by 4 bases and J by 1 base, with 11 bases between the two germline ends. This entry belongs to a study of OX40 agonist ivuxolimab in advanced cancers. The wider study: Ivuxolimab doses were 0.01, 0.1, 0.3, 1.5, 3 or 10 mg/kg every 2 weeks. Melanoma, hepatocellular carcinoma, head and neck or renal cell cancer occurred in dose-escalation patients.

General study results and limits: Both CD4+ and CD8+ T cell populations in blood had undergone clonal expansion by week 6 at 0.1 to 3.0 mg/kg.

The table came from immunoSEQ multiplex PCR; TCRdb's copy has only in-frame clones and leaves some out. The sample contains approximately 86,000 clones, approximately 90% of which appear only once. This specimen was CD4+ or CD8+ T cells sorted from blood, taken in a trial of the OX40 agonist ivuxolimab. V usage is TRBV19 and J usage is TRBJ1-3; maybe TRBD1 (5 bases). This clonotype originated in an adult with an advanced solid tumor such as melanoma, head and neck, liver or kidney cancer. The CDR3 DNA reads TGTGCCAGTAGTACACCGCCAGGGTCTGGAAACACCATATATTTT. It specifies CASSTPPGSGNTIYF.